A single sample gave rise to the 13 T cell receptor beta chains below, sequenced in a study of PD-1 blockade in classical Hodgkin lymphoma. Clones were read by immunoSEQ multiplex PCR, and TCRdb kept only the in-frame ones, dropping some. The sample includes some 60,000 clones, around 87% of them seen just once. Patients all relapsed after autologous stem cell transplantation, and there was variation in brentuximab vedotin exposure. The starting material was peripheral blood mononuclear cells (PBMCs), obtained at baseline. The receptors were gathered from a human donor with classical Hodgkin lymphoma.

This chain links TRBV29-1 with TRBJ2-2, with no clear D. Trimming took 3 bases from V and 4 from J, leaving 9 bases between them. Germline CDR1 is SQVTM and CDR2 is ANQGSEA. The CDR3 loop spans 13 amino acids. CDR3 bases: TGCAGCGTTGACGGACCCGTCACCGGGGAGCTGTTTTTT. Amino acids: CSVDGPVTGELFF.

The V call is TRBV15, the J call TRBJ1-5; maybe TRBD1 (6 bases). Germline CDR1 and CDR2: LNHNV and YYDKDF (reference sequence). The CDR3 spans 17 residues. V lost 5 bases, J lost 0 bases, and 17 bases lay in between. The CDR3 spells CATSPGALPDSNQPQHF. Written as DNA, the CDR3 is TGTGCCACCAGCCCAGGGGCCCTACCCGATAGCAATCAGCCCCAGCATTTT.

The chain is built from TRBV5-4 and TRBJ2-5; TRBD2 matches 7 bases. The V gene's germline CDR1 is SGHNT and CDR2 YYREEE (reference sequence). Losses at the gene ends were 4 bases for V and 5 bases for J; bases not matched to a gene: 2. The CDR3 has 12 amino acids. CDR3 loop: CASSPGGETQYF. The CDR3 coding sequence is TGTGCCAGCAGCCCGGGGGGTGAGACCCAGTACTTC. Looking up the rest from reference TRBV5-4 and TRBJ2-5 gives the full variable domain: ETGVTQSPTHLIKTRGQQVTLRCSSQSGHNTVSWYQQALGQGPQFIFQYYREEENGRGNFPPRFSGLQFPNYSSELNVNALELDDSALYLCASSPGGETQYFGPGTRLLVL.

The chain couples TRBV6-1 to TRBJ1-2, with unresolved D. Germline lookup yields CDR1 MNHNS and CDR2 SASEGT. The CDR3 sequence is 15 residues long. V lost 6 bases, J lost 5 bases, and 19 bases lay in between. The CDR3 sequence: CASSNLPSTGYGYTF. The CDR3 DNA is TGTGCCAGCAGCAACCTTCCCTCTACGGGGTATGGCTACACCTTC.

The chain recombines TRBV7-9 with TRBJ2-7; D ambiguous. Germline V CDR1 and CDR2: SEHNR, FQNEAQ (reference sequence). The CDR3 runs 12 residues. V was cut by 5 bases and J by 6 bases, with 11 bases left in between. CDR3 DNA: TGTGCCAGCAGCCGCTCTGTTCTCGAGCAGTACTTC. As protein: CASSRSVLEQYF.

The chain carries TRBV6-1 and TRBJ2-3; D remains ambiguous. Germline V gene lookup returns CDR1 MNHNS and CDR2 SASEGT. This CDR3 region has 14 residues. Between the trimmed V and J ends, which lost 6 bases and 0 bases, there was a span of 10 bases. CDR3 nucleotide sequence: TGTGCCAGCAGCCCCGGTCCCAGCACAGATACGCAGTATTTT. Its protein is CASSPGPSTDTQYF.

The J gene is TRBJ1-4, the V gene TRBV9, with D maybe TRBD1 (6 bases). The CDR3 is 15 residues long. Germline V CDR1 and CDR2: SGDLS, YYNGEE. V was pared by 0 bases and J by 8 bases, with 14 bases between. CDR3 in amino acids: CASSVGAGVFEKLFF. Here the CDR3 DNA reads TGTGCCAGCAGCGTAGGGGCAGGGGTGTTCGAAAAACTGTTTTTT.

V gene TRBV7-9 combines with J gene TRBJ1-1; D unresolved. Germline V gives CDR1 SEHNR, CDR2 FQNEAQ (reference sequence). The CDR3 sequence is 13 residues long. Trimming pared 1 base from V and 6 bases from J, leaving 9 bases between. This CDR3 is CASSLEGDAEAFF. CDR3 nucleotides: TGTGCCAGCAGCTTAGAAGGAGACGCTGAAGCTTTCTTT.

The chain couples TRBV12-5 to TRBJ1-1; possible D gene TRBD1, 5 bases. Between the trimmed V and J ends, which lost 11 bases and 5 bases, there was a span of 15 bases. The CDR3 loop spans 12 amino acids. Germline lookup yields CDR1 LGHNT and CDR2 FRNRAP. CDR3 nucleotides: TGTGCTGGAAAGTTTGGGGGGACTGAAGCTTTCTTT. This encodes CAGKFGGTEAFF.

This sequence joins TRBV6-1 and TRBJ2-5; D is possibly TRBD1 (6 bases). Germline V gives CDR1 MNHNS, CDR2 SASEGT. CDR3 length equals 17 residues. Trimming removed 2 bases from V and 5 bases from J, with 21 bases in between. The DNA for the CDR3 is TGTGCCAGCAGTGAAAGGGGCTTCAGGGGCTTGGTGGAGACCCAGTACTTC. As protein: CASSERGFRGLVETQYF.

V and J are TRBV9 and TRBJ2-1, with 9 bases aligning to TRBD2. The junction had 9 bases not matched to a gene; V was cut back by 4 bases and J by 4 bases. Germline V lookup: CDR1 SGDLS, CDR2 YYNGEE. The CDR3 has 16 amino acids. Here the CDR3 reads CASSRYSLAGYNEQFF. CDR3 nucleotide sequence: TGTGCCAGCAGCCGTTATTCCCTAGCGGGATACAATGAGCAGTTCTTC. Full variable domain (outside the CDR3, taken from reference TRBV9 and TRBJ2-1): DSGVTQTPKHLITATGQRVTLRCSPRSGDLSVYWYQQSLDQGLQFLIQYYNGEERAKGNILERFSAQQFPDLHSELNLSSLELGDSALYFCASSRYSLAGYNEQFFGPGTRLTVL.

The chain links TRBV28 to TRBJ1-5, with TRBD1 matching over 7 bases. The V segment lost 7 bases and the J segment 10 bases; nucleotides outside the gene matches: 10. Looked up from germline, CDR1 is MDHEN and CDR2 is SYDVKM. The CDR3 totals 13 residues. CDR3 sequence: CASTPTGPLPQHF. The CDR3 nucleotides read TGTGCCAGCACCCCGACAGGGCCTTTACCCCAGCATTTT.

The chain employs TRBV19 and TRBJ2-7; 8 bases are a match to TRBD1. J was trimmed by 0 bases and V by 6 bases; bases with no gene match: 4. Germline V gene lookup returns CDR1 LNHDA and CDR2 SQIVND (reference sequence). The CDR3 length is 14 residues. Here the CDR3 reads CASSDRGSSYEQYF. The CDR3 nucleotides are TGTGCCAGTAGCGACAGGGGAAGCTCCTACGAGCAGTACTTC. Drawing the rest from reference TRBV19 and TRBJ2-7, the complete variable domain is DGGITQSPKYLFRKEGQNVTLSCEQNLNHDAMYWYRQDPGQGLRLIYYSQIVNDFQKGDIAEGYSVSREKKESFPLTVTSAQKNPTAFYLCASSDRGSSYEQYFGPGTRLTVT.